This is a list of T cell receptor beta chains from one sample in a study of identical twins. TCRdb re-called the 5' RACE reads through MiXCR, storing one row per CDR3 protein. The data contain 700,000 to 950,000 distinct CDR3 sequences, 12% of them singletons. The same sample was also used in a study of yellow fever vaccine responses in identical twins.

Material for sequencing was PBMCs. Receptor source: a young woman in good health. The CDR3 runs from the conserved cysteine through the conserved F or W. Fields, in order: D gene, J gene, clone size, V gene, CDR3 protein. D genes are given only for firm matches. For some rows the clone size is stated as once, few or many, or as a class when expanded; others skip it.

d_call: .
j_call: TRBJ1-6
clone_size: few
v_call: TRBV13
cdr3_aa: CASRFSRESSYNSPLHF

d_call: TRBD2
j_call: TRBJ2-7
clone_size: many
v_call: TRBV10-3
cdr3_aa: CAIGSLAGIYEQYF

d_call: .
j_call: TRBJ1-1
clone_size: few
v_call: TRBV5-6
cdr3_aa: CASSWGFAEAFF

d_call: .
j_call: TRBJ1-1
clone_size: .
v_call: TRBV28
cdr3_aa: CASSLPQGYNTEAFF

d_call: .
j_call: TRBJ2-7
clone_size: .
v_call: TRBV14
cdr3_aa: CASRATGSGPYEQYF

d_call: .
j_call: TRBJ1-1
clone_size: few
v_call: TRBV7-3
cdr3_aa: CASSALWTDIYTEAFF

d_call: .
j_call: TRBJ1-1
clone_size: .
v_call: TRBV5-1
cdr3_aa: CASSLDLTEAFF

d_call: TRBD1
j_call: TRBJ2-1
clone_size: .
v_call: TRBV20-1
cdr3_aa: CSARELGQVYNEQFF

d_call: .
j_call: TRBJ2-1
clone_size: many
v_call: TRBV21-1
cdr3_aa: CASNRDTAQFF

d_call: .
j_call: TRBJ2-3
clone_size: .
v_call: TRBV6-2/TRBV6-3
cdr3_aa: CASSYVQTDTQYF

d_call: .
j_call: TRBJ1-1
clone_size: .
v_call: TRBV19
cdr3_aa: CASSSGRIEAFF

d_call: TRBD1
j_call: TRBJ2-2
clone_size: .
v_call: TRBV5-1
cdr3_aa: CASSILQGESGELFF

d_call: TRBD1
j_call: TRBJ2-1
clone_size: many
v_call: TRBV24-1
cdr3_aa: CATSDFGQGAGNEQFF

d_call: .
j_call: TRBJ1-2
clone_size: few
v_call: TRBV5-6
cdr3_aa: CASSSSGDYYGYTF

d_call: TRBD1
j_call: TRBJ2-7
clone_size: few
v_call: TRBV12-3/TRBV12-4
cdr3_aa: CASNGQGTLSSYEQYF

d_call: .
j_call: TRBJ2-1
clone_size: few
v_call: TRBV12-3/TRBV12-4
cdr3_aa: CASSLRRRWEFF

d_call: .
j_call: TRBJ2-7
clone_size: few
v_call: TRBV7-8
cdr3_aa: CASTNRVLHEQYF

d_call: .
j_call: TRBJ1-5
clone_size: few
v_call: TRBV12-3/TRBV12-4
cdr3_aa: CASSFWRKSNQPQHF

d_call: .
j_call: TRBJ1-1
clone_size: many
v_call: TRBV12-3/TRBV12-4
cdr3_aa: CASSLEQLGLPEAFF

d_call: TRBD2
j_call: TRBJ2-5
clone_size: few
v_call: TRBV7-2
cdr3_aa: CASSLGGLAGSQETQYF

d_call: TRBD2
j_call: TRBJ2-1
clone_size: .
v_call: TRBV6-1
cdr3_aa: CASSEGGWEQFF

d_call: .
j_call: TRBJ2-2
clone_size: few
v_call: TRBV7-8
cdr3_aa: CASSPLGFTGELFF

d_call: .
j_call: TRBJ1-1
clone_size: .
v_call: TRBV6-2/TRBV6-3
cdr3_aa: CASSGTSGSTEAFF

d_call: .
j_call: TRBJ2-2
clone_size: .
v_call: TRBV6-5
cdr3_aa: CASSHRLVTNTGELFF

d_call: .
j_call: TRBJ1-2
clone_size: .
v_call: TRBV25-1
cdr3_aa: CASSALGYGYTF

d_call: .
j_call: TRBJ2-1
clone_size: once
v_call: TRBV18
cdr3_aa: CASSPGAGKGNEQFF

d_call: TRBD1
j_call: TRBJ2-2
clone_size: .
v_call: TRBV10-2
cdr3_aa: CASQRAGGTGELFF

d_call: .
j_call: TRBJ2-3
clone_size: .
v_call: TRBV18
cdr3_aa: CASSLKIDTQYF

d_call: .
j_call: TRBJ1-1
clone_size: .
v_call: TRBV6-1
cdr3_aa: CASSPRSRGPQRRTEAFF

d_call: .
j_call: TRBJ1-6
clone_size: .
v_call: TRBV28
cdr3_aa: CASGFGQISPLHF

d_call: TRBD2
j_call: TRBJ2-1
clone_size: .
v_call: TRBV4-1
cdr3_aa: CASSPLGGGGAFGEQFF

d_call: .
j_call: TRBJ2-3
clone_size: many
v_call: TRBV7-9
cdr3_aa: CASSLGSVDTQYF

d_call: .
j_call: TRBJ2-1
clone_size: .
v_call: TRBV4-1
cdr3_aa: CASSRIDTTYYNEQFF

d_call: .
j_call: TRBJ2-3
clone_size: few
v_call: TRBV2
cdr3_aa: CANIRALWTDTQYF

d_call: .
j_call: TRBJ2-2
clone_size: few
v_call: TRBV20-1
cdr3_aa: CSARQGPNTGELFF